What follows are 21 T cell receptor beta chains derived from one specimen sequenced in a study of blood T cell repertoires in COVID-19 (dated by TCRdb to the early 2020s). Receptor amplification or capture employed the immunoSEQ multiplex PCR assay. What TCRdb holds here is the immuneACCESS table cut down to in-frame rearrangements. Part of the clones is not present; checked against another copy, under half of the missing clones reflect an unresolved V gene, and the others are unexplained. For this sample the table gives 200,000 to 300,000 clones, of which more than 65% were detected only once. Around 2% of the sample is in the top ten clones. Sequencing was done on a sample of peripheral blood. The source is a middle-aged man who had recovered from COVID-19.

The V call is TRBV18, the J call TRBJ1-1; tentative D call: TRBD1 (5 bases). The length of the CDR3 is 16 residues. V was clipped by 4 bases and J by 0 bases, with 15 bases between them. The V gene's germline CDR1 is KGHSH and CDR2 LQKENI. The CDR3 spells CASSLSTGRMNTEAFF. Here the CDR3 DNA reads TGTGCCAGCTCACTTTCAACAGGACGAATGAACACTGAAGCTTTCTTT.

J is TRBJ1-3 and V is TRBV6-6; weak D call: TRBD1 (5 bases). CDR1 is MNHNY, CDR2 SVGAGI, per germline (reference sequence). V was clipped by 5 bases and J by 0 bases, with 14 bases between them. The CDR3 totals 16 residues. The CDR3 loop reads CASSRGASRSGNTIYF. The CDR3 nucleotides are TGTGCCAGCAGTCGAGGGGCTTCCCGCTCTGGAAACACCATATATTTT.

In DNA form, the CDR3 reads TGTGCCAGCAGCTTAGGCAGGGGCACAGATACGCAGTATTTT. This translates into CASSLGRGTDTQYF. This rearrangement joins TRBV7-2 to TRBJ2-3; D perhaps matches TRBD1 (5 bases). Germline lookup yields CDR1 SGHTA and CDR2 FQGNSA. The V and J ends lost 1 base and 1 base respectively, with 6 bases between them. The CDR3 is 14 residues long.

In this sample, this clone turned up once. The rearrangement joins TRBV4-1 to TRBJ2-3, with TRBD2 identical over 11 bases. The germline V gene has CDR1 MGHRA and CDR2 YSYEKL. The CDR3 loop spans 16 amino acids. The junction had 5 bases not matched to a gene; V was cut back by 1 base and J by 5 bases. CDR3 sequence reads: CASSQASGGRRDTQYF. The CDR3 nucleotides read TGCGCCAGCAGCCAAGCTAGCGGGGGGCGTCGAGATACGCAGTATTTT.

This clone was counted a single time. The V gene is TRBV20-1, the J gene TRBJ2-1; a weak D match, TRBD1 (6 bases). The CDR3 loop spans 10 amino acids. The V and J ends lost 4 bases and 13 bases respectively, with 11 bases between them. Germline lookup yields CDR1 DFQATT and CDR2 SNEGSKA (reference sequence). Written as DNA, the CDR3 is TGCAGTGCTATACAGGGTTCCCAGTTCTTC. This gives the protein CSAIQGSQFF.

This chain uses TRBV12-3 or TRBV12-4 with TRBJ1-1, with a weak D call TRBD1 (6 bases). Trimming stripped 10 bases from V and 5 bases from J, with 14 bases between. CDR3 length equals 12 residues. CDR3 nucleotides: TGTGCCACCAGGGGTGGCGGGACTGAAGCTTTCTTT. It yields the protein CATRGGGTEAFF.

The V and J genes are TRBV3-1 (or the pseudogene TRBV3-2) and TRBJ1-5; D ambiguous. The ends were cut back, 3 bases at V and 2 bases at J, with 8 bases in the middle. Germline values: CDR1 LGHDT, CDR2 YNNKEL (reference sequence). This CDR3 region has 14 residues. Written as DNA, the CDR3 is TGTGCCAGCAGCCATGCCGGAGGCAATCAGCCCCAGCATTTT. It translates to CASSHAGGNQPQHF.

This clone was counted between two and nine times. The chain links TRBV27 to TRBJ2-7, with TRBD1 identical over 10 bases. Germline V gives CDR1 MNHEY, CDR2 SMNVEV (reference sequence). V lost 8 bases to trimming and J lost 4 bases; unmatched junction nucleotides: 14. The CDR3 consists of 16 residues. The CDR3 sequence: CASLIKPGQGIYEQYF. The CDR3 coding sequence is TGTGCCAGCCTAATAAAACCGGGACAGGGGATATACGAGCAGTACTTC.

The chain employs TRBV12-3 or TRBV12-4 and TRBJ1-2, with no clear D. Trimming pared 8 bases from V and 6 bases from J, leaving 7 bases between. There are 10 residues in the CDR3. The chain's CDR3 is CASYRNGYTF. The CDR3 DNA is TGTGCCAGCTATAGAAATGGCTACACCTTC.

The chain employs TRBV7-8 and TRBJ2-1, with D maybe TRBD2 (5 bases). Germline V gene data show CDR1 as SGHVS and CDR2 as FQNEAQ. This CDR3 contains 17 residues. Deletions cut 5 bases from V and 10 bases from J, with 27 bases between. The CDR3 DNA reads TGTGCCAGCAGCCCTTACTTAATAGGCGGGCGAGATGGGGAGCAGTTCTTC. The encoded protein is CASSPYLIGGRDGEQFF.

A single count supports this clone. DNA of the CDR3: TGTGCCAGCAGTTACTCCCAGGGGTCTGCCCAGCCCCAGCATTTT. The encoded protein is CASSYSQGSAQPQHF. The J gene is TRBJ1-5, the V gene TRBV6-5; D possibly corresponds to TRBD1 (6 bases). Germline V gene data show CDR1 as MNHEY and CDR2 as SVGAGI. The CDR3 is 15 residues long. The V and J ends lost 0 bases and 7 bases respectively, with 13 bases between them.

This clone was observed a few times. The J gene is TRBJ2-1, the V gene TRBV7-2; 9 nucleotides line up with TRBD2. The CDR3 runs 15 residues. J lost 10 bases, V lost 0 bases, and 7 bases had no gene match. Germline assignment: CDR1 SGHTA and CDR2 FQGNSA. The CDR3 spells CASSLARGRAREQFF. The CDR3 nucleotides are TGTGCCAGCAGCTTAGCTCGCGGGAGGGCCCGAGAGCAGTTCTTC. Filled out from reference TRBV7-2 and TRBJ2-1, the complete variable domain reads GAGVSQSPSNKVTEKGKDVELRCDPISGHTALYWYRQSLGQGLEFLIYFQGNSAPDKSGLPSDRFSAERTGGSVSTLTIQRTQQEDSAVYLCASSLARGRAREQFFGPGTRLTVL.

This chain joins TRBV7-2 and TRBJ2-7; TRBD2 matches 11 bases. The CDR3 is made up of 19 amino acids. Per the germline V gene, CDR1 is SGHTA and CDR2 is FQGNSA. V trimming: 1 base; J trimming: 0 bases; junction bases outside the gene matches: 11. CDR3: CASSLVGLAGGLSSYEQYF. In nucleotides, the CDR3 is TGTGCCAGCAGCTTAGTAGGCCTAGCGGGAGGCCTCAGCTCCTACGAGCAGTACTTC.

The chain's CDR3 is CASSQGVRANEQFF. CDR3 coding DNA: TGTGCCAGCAGCCAGGGGGTCAGGGCGAATGAGCAGTTCTTC. The chain recombines TRBV7-9 with TRBJ2-1; 7 bases are a match to TRBD1. The V segment lost 5 bases and the J segment 7 bases; nucleotides outside the gene matches: 8. The CDR3 has 14 amino acids. Germline lookup yields CDR1 SEHNR and CDR2 FQNEAQ (reference sequence).

At least ten counts were recorded for this clone. The chain has TRBV4-3 and TRBJ2-1; unclear D gene. CDR3 length equals 16 residues. Looked up from germline, CDR1 is LGHNA and CDR2 is YSLEER. Trimming shortened V by 3 bases and J by 0 bases, and 12 bases separated the two germline ends. CDR3 DNA sequence: TGCGCCAGCAGCCAGATAGCTGCTAGCTCCTACAATGAGCAGTTCTTC. It specifies CASSQIAASSYNEQFF.

This clone has just a few counts. V usage is TRBV7-2 and J usage is TRBJ1-4, with 9 bases lining up with TRBD1. V shed 2 bases and J 7 bases; nucleotides not matched to a gene: 8. This CDR3 contains 16 residues. Germline loops: CDR1 SGHTA, CDR2 FQGNSA. CDR3 nucleotides: TGTGCCAGCAGCTTAAATGGACAGGGGCTTGGTGAAAAACTGTTTTTT. This codes for CASSLNGQGLGEKLFF.

The V and J genes are TRBV29-1 and TRBJ2-1, with D maybe TRBD1 (6 bases). Germline assignment: CDR1 SQVTM and CDR2 ANQGSEA. CDR3 size: 14 residues. The V and J ends lost 5 bases and 6 bases respectively, with 17 bases between them. The CDR3 loop reads CSVRGWQGLNEQFF. The CDR3 nucleotides read TGCAGCGTTAGGGGGTGGCAGGGGCTCAATGAGCAGTTCTTC.

J is TRBJ1-6 and V is TRBV19; 10 nucleotides line up with TRBD1. V shed 5 bases and J 6 bases; nucleotides not matched to a gene: 4. Germline V gene sequence: CDR1 LNHDA, CDR2 SQIVND (reference sequence). CDR3 length equals 15 residues. The CDR3 loop is CASSLGTGVNSPLHF. The CDR3 region has the DNA TGTGCCAGTAGTCTCGGGACAGGGGTTAATTCACCCCTCCACTTT.

The J gene is TRBJ1-2, the V gene TRBV19; TRBD1 aligns across 12 bases. Germline V gene lookup returns CDR1 LNHDA and CDR2 SQIVND (reference sequence). The CDR3 runs 17 residues. The junction had 13 bases not matched to a gene; V was cut back by 7 bases and J by 4 bases. The CDR3 loop reads CASTQPGQGARGYGYTF. In DNA form, the CDR3 reads TGTGCCAGTACCCAACCGGGACAGGGGGCCAGAGGCTATGGCTACACCTTC.

This clone was counted a few times. Compared with germline, one end of the junction differs, possibly owing to a read error. The rearrangement links TRBV3-1 (or the pseudogene TRBV3-2) to TRBJ2-7; the D is unclear. The CDR3 consists of 14 residues. Germline-derived CDR1 and CDR2 are LGHDT and YNNKEL (reference sequence). For the CDR3, the DNA is TGTGCCAGCAGCGAAGACACCTACTCCTACGAGCAGTACTTC. It codes for CASSEDTYSYEQYF.

This sequence joins TRBV27 and TRBJ1-6, with TRBD1 as a possible D gene (5 bases). This CDR3 has 13 amino acids. Trimming removed 5 bases at V and 7 bases at J, with 9 bases between. Germline CDR1 MNHEY, CDR2 SMNVEV (reference sequence). The CDR3 sequence is CASSPGGNSPLHF. CDR3 nucleotide sequence: TGTGCCAGCAGTCCGGGGGGGAATTCACCCCTCCACTTT.